The present entry profiles one T cell receptor (beta chain) with its context. Germline loops: CDR1 MDHEN, CDR2 SYDVKM. The CDR3 sequence is 12 residues long. V was trimmed by 11 bases and J by 4 bases, leaving 14 bases between them. The record originates from a study of OX40 agonist ivuxolimab in advanced cancers. The data were produced by immunoSEQ multiplex PCR, yet TCRdb's version contains in-frame clones alone and is incomplete. The sample has 75,000 to 90,000 clones; around 85% are singletons. The clonotype comes from an adult with an advanced solid tumor such as melanoma, head and neck, liver or kidney cancer. The rearrangement joins TRBV28 to TRBJ1-1; TRBD1 might be the D (6 bases). The sequencing used CD4+ or CD8+ T cells sorted from blood, collected in a trial of the OX40 agonist ivuxolimab. The CDR3 DNA follows: TGTGCCCTGGGGGGCCCGGGCACTGAAGCTTTCTTT. It codes for CALGGPGTEAFF.